The clone carrying this TCR beta chain was seen more than once but under ten times. Its antigen is undetermined. This sample is part of a study of T cell repertoires in cytomegalovirus infection. MiXCR, run by TCRdb on the reads, gives a single entry per CDR3 protein. Of some 920,000 distinct CDR3 sequences detected, approximately 31% appear once; the ten largest clones hold under 15%. Deletions cut 5 bases from V and 2 bases from J, with 15 bases between. Germline lookup yields CDR1 SEHNR and CDR2 FQNEAQ (reference sequence). The CDR3 is 15 residues long. The starting material was cultured CD8+ T cells from PBMCs, obtained from culture after CMV antigen stimulation. The gene calls are TRBV7-9 and TRBJ1-2; D may be TRBD1 (6 bases). The receptor was derived from a human donor in good health (CMV status not recorded). Some clones in this sample may be carry-over from other donors' samples. As DNA, the CDR3 is TGTGCCAGCAGCACTTGGACAGAGCCGAACTATGGCTACACCTTC. Amino acid sequence: CASSTWTEPNYGYTF. Looking up the rest from reference TRBV7-9 and TRBJ1-2 gives the full variable domain: DTGVSQNPRHKITKRGQNVTFRCDPISEHNRLYWYRQTLGQGPEFLTYFQNEAQLEKSRLLSDRFSAERPKGSFSTLEIQRTEQGDSAMYLCASSTWTEPNYGYTFGSGTRLTVV.